Here is one TCR beta chain with its context. Enrolled through a virtual design, the participants were between about 18 and 89 years of age and came from fewer than 30 US areas. Each participant's cohort was designated according to participant-reported clinical history. The sample comes from a study of blood T cell repertoires in COVID-19. TCRdb keeps only in-frame clones here, not all; method: immunoSEQ multiplex PCR. The sample consists of under 200,000 clones, around 91% of them appearing once. The CDR3 covers 16 residues. V was shortened by 4 bases and J by 0 bases, with 14 bases between the two germline ends. CDR1 SGHRS and CDR2 YFSETQ come from the germline V gene.

The rearrangement links TRBV5-1 to TRBJ2-1; D may be TRBD2 (6 bases). The clonotype comes from a woman aged 18-29 years who had recovered from COVID-19. The specimen sequenced was PBMCs or T cells enriched from blood (not recorded which). As DNA, the CDR3 is TGCGCCAGCAGCCAGGGACTGATGAGCTCCTACAATGAGCAGTTCTTC. It translates to CASSQGLMSSYNEQFF.